These T cell receptor beta chains were read from a single sample in a study of beta chain features in type 1 diabetes. The assay was immunoSEQ multiplex PCR, and TCRdb's table has in-frame clones only and misses some. The sample shows around 130,000 clones, around 9% of them seen only once. Sequencing used central memory CD4+ T cells from blood. The receptor set was obtained from a man in his thirties or forties with type 1 diabetes. Each CDR3 is given without its conserved first and last residue. The order of the fields is V gene, clone size, CDR3 protein. Rows give clone size only sometimes, using once, few, many, or a class for an expanded clone.

>TRBV30|few
AWTQSTDTQY
>TRBV9|few
ASSVAEGGPGELF
>TRBV4-3|-
ASSQESVRQPQH
>TRBV6-5|-
ASSYVNSGESGYT
>TRBV28|-
ASSWLWDRGDYGYT
>TRBV6-6|few
ASSRQLTDLNQPQH
>TRBV25-1|few
ASSELLNTEAF
>TRBV27|-
ASSSQGRVSQH
>TRBV6-6|-
ASSDPGTPYGYT
>TRBV9|-
ASSVGGGGTDTQY
>TRBV5-1|-
ASSLMSSQETQY